A single sample is the source of the 29 T cell receptor beta chains below, sequenced in a study of OX40 agonist ivuxolimab in advanced cancers. Clones were sequenced by immunoSEQ multiplex PCR, and TCRdb holds only the in-frame ones, with some missing. The sample contains 15,000 to 20,000 clones, more than 75% of which appear only once. The specimen was CD4+ or CD8+ T cells sorted from blood, collected in a trial of the OX40 agonist ivuxolimab. These TCRs come from an adult with an advanced solid tumor such as melanoma, head and neck, liver or kidney cancer.

V gene TRBV29-1 combines with J gene TRBJ1-1, with no clear D. V lost 5 bases to trimming and J lost 4 bases, with 8 bases between them. Germline V gene data show CDR1 as SQVTM and CDR2 as ANQGSEA. The CDR3 consists of 11 residues. CDR3: CSVPLSTEAFF. CDR3 coding DNA: TGCAGCGTTCCTCTGAGCACTGAAGCTTTCTTT.

This clone has a handful of counts. The chain couples TRBV6-6 to TRBJ2-2; D is perhaps TRBD1 (6 bases). This CDR3 contains 15 residues. V gave up 9 bases and J gave up 5 bases, with 19 bases separating them. Germline CDR1 is MNHNY and CDR2 is SVGAGI (reference sequence). The CDR3 sequence: CASRVGWGPTGELFF. For the CDR3, the DNA is TGTGCCAGTAGAGTTGGTTGGGGGCCTACCGGGGAGCTGTTTTTT.

The CDR3 DNA sequence: TGTGCCAGTAGTATCGGTACTGATAGCAATCAGCCCCAGCATTTT. Translation: CASSIGTDSNQPQHF. The rearrangement joins TRBV19 to TRBJ1-5, with D hard to call. V was trimmed by 3 bases and J by 0 bases, leaving 9 bases between them. CDR1 and CDR2 (germline): LNHDA, SQIVND (reference sequence). This CDR3 is 15 amino acids long.

The J gene is TRBJ1-1, the V gene TRBV30, with a tentative D call TRBD1 (5 bases). V was pared by 0 bases and J by 5 bases, with 10 bases between. The CDR3 extends over 13 amino acids. The germline CDR1 and CDR2 sequences are GTSNPN and SVGIG (reference sequence). CDR3 protein: CAWSVLRGTEAFF. The CDR3 nucleotides are TGTGCCTGGAGTGTACTTCGGGGGACTGAAGCTTTCTTT.

In its sample, this clone was seen once. The chain combines TRBV27 with TRBJ1-5; D possibly corresponds to TRBD1 (6 bases). V was cut by 4 bases and J by 6 bases, with 7 bases left in between. The germline gives CDR1 MNHEY, CDR2 SMNVEV (reference sequence). This CDR3 is 12 amino acids long. CDR3 DNA sequence: TGTGCCAGCAGTTCAGGGGTTCAGCCCCAGCATTTT. Residues: CASSSGVQPQHF.

This clone was picked up one time. This rearrangement joins TRBV7-2 to TRBJ2-7; tentatively, D is TRBD2 (5 bases). The CDR3 runs to 15 residues. Between the trimmed V and J ends, which lost 3 bases and 0 bases, there was a span of 12 bases. The V gene's germline CDR1 is SGHTA and CDR2 FQGNSA. The DNA for the CDR3 is TGTGCCAGCAGCTTTTTTATGGGGAGCTCCTACGAGCAGTACTTC. This codes for CASSFFMGSSYEQYF.

This sequence joins TRBV28 and TRBJ2-7; no clear D gene. V was shortened by 6 bases and J by 4 bases, with 7 bases between the two germline ends. Germline V gives CDR1 MDHEN, CDR2 SYDVKM. CDR3 length: 11 amino acids. The CDR3 loop reads CASRTLYEQYF. CDR3 DNA: TGTGCCAGCAGGACCCTGTACGAGCAGTACTTC.

The chain couples TRBV9 to TRBJ1-1; TRBD1 aligns across 9 bases. V trimming: 3 bases; J trimming: 2 bases; junction bases outside the gene matches: 5. This CDR3 is 15 amino acids long. In germline, CDR1 is SGDLS, CDR2 YYNGEE. The CDR3 spells CASSAETGGNTEAFF. Written as DNA, the CDR3 is TGTGCCAGCAGCGCCGAAACAGGGGGCAACACTGAAGCTTTCTTT.

The genes are TRBV28 and TRBJ1-1; D might be TRBD1 (5 bases). The CDR3 is 13 amino acids. Deletions cut 6 bases from V and 7 bases from J, with 15 bases between. Germline CDR1 is MDHEN and CDR2 is SYDVKM. The CDR3 loop reads CASSHGGWDEAFF. Here the CDR3 DNA reads TGTGCCAGCAGCCATGGGGGGTGGGATGAAGCTTTCTTT.

This rearrangement joins TRBV9 to TRBJ2-1; D gene unclear. The germline V gene encodes CDR1 SGDLS and CDR2 YYNGEE. V lost 0 bases and J 5 bases, leaving 9 bases between the germline ends. CDR3 size: 14 residues. CDR3 sequence: CASSVGSVHNEQFF. As DNA, the CDR3 is TGTGCCAGCAGCGTAGGCAGCGTCCACAATGAGCAGTTCTTC.

J is TRBJ1-3 and V is TRBV28, with unresolved D. The V and J ends lost 7 bases and 0 bases respectively, with 10 bases between them. The CDR3 totals 14 residues. CDR1 is MDHEN, CDR2 SYDVKM, per germline. The CDR3 bases are TGTGCCAGCAAGCCTTGGGCCTCTGGAAACACCATATATTTT. It codes for CASKPWASGNTIYF. The full variable domain, in which reference TRBV28 and TRBJ1-3 provide the parts outside the CDR3, is DVKVTQSSRYLVKRTGEKVFLECVQDMDHENMFWYRQDPGLGLRLIYFSYDVKMKEKGDIPEGYSVSREKKERFSLILESASTNQTSMYLCASKPWASGNTIYFGEGSWLTVV.

This clone has a single count. This rearrangement joins TRBV6-6 to TRBJ1-2, with no clear D. The ends were cut back, 7 bases at V and 3 bases at J, with 21 bases in the middle. Per germline, CDR1 MNHNY and CDR2 SVGAGI (reference sequence). The CDR3 has 16 residues. The CDR3 nucleotides read TGTGCCAGCACCCTGCCGGGCCCGGGTTCGGACTATGGCTACACCTTC. Amino acids: CASTLPGPGSDYGYTF.

The V call is TRBV28, the J call TRBJ2-1, with 9 bases identical to TRBD2. The trim removed 0 bases at V and 2 bases at J, leaving 2 bases unmatched. CDR3 length: 16 amino acids. Germline loops: CDR1 MDHEN, CDR2 SYDVKM. CDR3 in amino acids: CASSLWASGAYNEQFF. CDR3 DNA: TGTGCCAGCAGTTTATGGGCTAGCGGGGCCTACAATGAGCAGTTCTTC.

This chain joins TRBV19 and TRBJ1-5; 8 bases align to TRBD1. This CDR3 spans 16 amino acids. From germline, CDR1 is LNHDA and CDR2 SQIVND (reference sequence). Germline trimming cut 5 bases from V and 2 bases from J; bases unmatched to any gene: 8. CDR3 bases: TGTGCCAGTAGTCCCCGGACAGGGCGGCGCAATCAGCCCCAGCATTTT. Translated, it gives CASSPRTGRRNQPQHF. Filled out from reference TRBV19 and TRBJ1-5, the complete variable domain reads DGGITQSPKYLFRKEGQNVTLSCEQNLNHDAMYWYRQDPGQGLRLIYYSQIVNDFQKGDIAEGYSVSREKKESFPLTVTSAQKNPTAFYLCASSPRTGRRNQPQHFGDGTRLSIL.

This sequence joins TRBV10-1 and TRBJ1-5, with a tentative D call TRBD1 (6 bases). With 5 bases removed from V and 2 bases from J, the gap between germline ends came to 10 bases. The germline CDR1 and CDR2 sequences are WNHNN and SYGVQD (reference sequence). The CDR3 spans 14 residues. The chain's CDR3 is CASSKAGGNQPQHF. The CDR3 nucleotides are TGCGCCAGCAGTAAGGCAGGGGGCAATCAGCCCCAGCATTTT.

DNA for the CDR3: TGCGCCAGCAGCCTAGGACGGATCAATGAGCAGTTCTTC. Its translation: CASSLGRINEQFF. The chain employs TRBV4-3 and TRBJ2-1; D is undetermined. In germline, CDR1 is LGHNA, CDR2 YSLEER. V shed 4 bases and J shed 6 bases, with 10 bases lying between them. The CDR3 is 13 residues long.

This chain links TRBV7-9 with TRBJ2-7; D gene unclear. Germline CDR1 SEHNR, CDR2 FQNEAQ (reference sequence). V was trimmed by 5 bases and J by 6 bases, leaving 14 bases between them. The CDR3 runs 13 residues. The CDR3 region is CASSRPRTPEQYF. CDR3 DNA: TGTGCCAGCAGCCGTCCACGGACCCCCGAGCAGTACTTC.

V and J are TRBV13 and TRBJ1-2; 7 bases fit TRBD1. The CDR3 contains 14 residues. Per the germline V gene, CDR1 is PRHDT and CDR2 is FYEKMQ (reference sequence). After removal of 5 bases from V and 1 base from J, the junction contained 4 bases not matched to a gene. The CDR3 DNA is TGTGCCAGCAGCACCCGGGACAGTAACTATGGCTACACCTTC. This codes for CASSTRDSNYGYTF.

The genes are TRBV5-6 and TRBJ1-2; 7 bases are shared with TRBD1. V trimming: 3 bases; J trimming: 6 bases; junction bases outside the gene matches: 5. The CDR3 is made up of 13 amino acids. The germline gives CDR1 SGHDT, CDR2 YYEEEE. The DNA for the CDR3 is TGTGCCAGCAGCTACAGGGGTAGTGATGGCTACACCTTC. The encoded protein is CASSYRGSDGYTF.

The chain has TRBV7-6 and TRBJ2-3; D perhaps matches TRBD2 (5 bases). V shed 2 bases and J shed 2 bases, with 8 bases lying between them. From germline, CDR1 is SGHVS and CDR2 FNYEAQ. This CDR3 is built from 14 residues. The DNA of the CDR3 is TGTGCCAGCAGCTTACGGACTCCCACAGATACGCAGTATTTT. The encoded protein is CASSLRTPTDTQYF.

The chain combines TRBV14 with TRBJ2-3, with a tentative D call TRBD2 (6 bases). The germline V gene encodes CDR1 SGHDN and CDR2 FVKESK. With 4 bases removed from V and 4 bases from J, the gap between germline ends came to 9 bases. This CDR3 has 13 amino acids. CDR3 residues: CASSPSSADTQYF. For the CDR3, the DNA is TGTGCCAGCAGCCCCTCTAGCGCAGATACGCAGTATTTT. Based on the CDR3 plus reference TRBV14 and TRBJ2-3, the full variable domain is EAGVTQFPSHSVIEKGQTVTLRCDPISGHDNLYWYRRVMGKEIKFLLHFVKESKQDESGMPNNRFLAERTGGTYSTLKVQPAELEDSGVYFCASSPSSADTQYFGPGTRLTVL.

The chain recombines TRBV5-4 with TRBJ1-1; 10 bases fit TRBD1. CDR3 length: 14 residues. Germline V gene lookup returns CDR1 SGHNT and CDR2 YYREEE (reference sequence). The trim removed 5 bases at V and 7 bases at J, leaving 8 bases unmatched. The CDR3 nucleotides are TGTGCCAGCAGTTCCGGGACAGGGGTTGTTGAAGCTTTCTTT. Translating it yields CASSSGTGVVEAFF.

V and J are TRBV4-3 and TRBJ2-7, with D maybe TRBD2 (5 bases). V was pared by 0 bases and J by 3 bases, with 9 bases between. CDR3 length equals 14 residues. Germline CDR1 reads LGHNA; CDR2 reads YSLEER. CDR3 residues: CASSQDRTGYEQYF. DNA for the CDR3: TGCGCCAGCAGCCAAGATAGGACTGGCTACGAGCAGTACTTC.

The chain employs TRBV6-6 and TRBJ1-1, with D perhaps matching TRBD1 (5 bases). Trimming left V 6 bases short and J 4 bases short, with 6 bases between. There are 11 residues in the CDR3. Germline V gives CDR1 MNHNY, CDR2 SVGAGI (reference sequence). CDR3 protein: CASSGGTEAFF. The CDR3, as DNA: TGTGCCAGCAGCGGGGGCACTGAAGCTTTCTTT.

The chain employs TRBV19 and TRBJ1-5; no clear D. The germline V gene has CDR1 LNHDA and CDR2 SQIVND (reference sequence). The CDR3 loop spans 15 amino acids. V lost 2 bases and J 0 bases, leaving 8 bases between the germline ends. This CDR3 is CASSISPYSNQPQHF. In DNA, the CDR3 is TGTGCCAGTAGTATAAGCCCTTATAGCAATCAGCCCCAGCATTTT.

The chain is built from TRBV9 and TRBJ2-7; perhaps TRBD1 as D (6 bases). This CDR3 spans 12 amino acids. Trimming left V 2 bases short and J 6 bases short, with 9 bases between. Per the germline V gene, CDR1 is SGDLS and CDR2 is YYNGEE. For the CDR3, the DNA is TGTGCCAGCAGCGTCGGGACAACCGAGCAGTACTTC. Protein: CASSVGTTEQYF.

The chain uses TRBV27 and TRBJ2-7; 8 nucleotides match TRBD1. The CDR3 has 14 residues. Germline CDR1 reads MNHEY; CDR2 reads SMNVEV (reference sequence). The J segment lost 7 bases and the V segment lost 0 bases, leaving 5 bases of the junction unmatched. The CDR3 loop reads CASSLSGQGWEQYF. CDR3 DNA: TGTGCCAGCAGTTTATCCGGACAGGGTTGGGAGCAGTACTTC.

The chain combines TRBV27 with TRBJ2-3, with D possibly matching TRBD2 (6 bases). With 6 bases removed from V and 2 bases from J, the gap between germline ends came to 15 bases. The CDR3 covers 15 residues. The germline CDR1 and CDR2 sequences are MNHEY and SMNVEV (reference sequence). This chain's CDR3 is CASSSLPGATDTQYF. The CDR3 bases are TGTGCCAGCAGCTCGTTACCGGGAGCCACAGATACGCAGTATTTT.

The chain links TRBV28 to TRBJ2-7; no clear D. Trimming took off 4 bases at V and 1 base at J, with 5 bases between the two ends. The CDR3 sequence is 12 residues long. Germline CDR1 and CDR2: MDHEN and SYDVKM. The CDR3 spells CASSSVSYEQYF. As DNA, the CDR3 is TGTGCCAGCAGTTCGGTATCCTACGAGCAGTACTTC.